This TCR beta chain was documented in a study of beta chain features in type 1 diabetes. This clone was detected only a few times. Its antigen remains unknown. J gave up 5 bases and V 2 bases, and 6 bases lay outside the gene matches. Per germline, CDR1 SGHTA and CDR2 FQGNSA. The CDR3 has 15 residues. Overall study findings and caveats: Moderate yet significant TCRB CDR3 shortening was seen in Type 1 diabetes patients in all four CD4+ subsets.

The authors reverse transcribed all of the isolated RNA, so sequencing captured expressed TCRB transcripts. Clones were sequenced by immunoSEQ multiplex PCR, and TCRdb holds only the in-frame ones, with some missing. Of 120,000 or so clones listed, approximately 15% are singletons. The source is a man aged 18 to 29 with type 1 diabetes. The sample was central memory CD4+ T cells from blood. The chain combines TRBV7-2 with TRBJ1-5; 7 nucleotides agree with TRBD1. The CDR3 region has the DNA TGTGCCAGCAGCTTACGAGGACAGGACGATCAGCCCCAGCATTTT. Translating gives CASSLRGQDDQPQHF.